This T cell receptor beta chain was retrieved from a study of blood T cells in healthy people across ages. Regarding the study as a whole: Age showed a roughly linear inverse relationship with TCR beta diversity per million T cells. There were more naive CD4+ cells and higher diversity in long-lived donors than in aged donors.

Together with a sample-barcoded 5' primer, a J-beta primer mix was included in a second PCR lasting about 7 to 12 cycles. TCRdb used MiXCR to reprocess the 5' RACE reads, holding one entry per CDR3 protein. The sample carries roughly 1.9 million distinct CDR3 sequences, about two fifths recorded once. Each individual donor underwent a draw of ten milliliters of peripheral blood. A word on this clonotype: What it binds is unknown. A read error may account for a junction end that differs from germline.

Germline CDR1 SGHTA, CDR2 FQGNSA. This CDR3 region has 14 residues. The TCR comes from a human donor in good health. The V and J genes are TRBV7-2 and TRBJ1-2; 7 bases align to TRBD1. Sequencing used blood. As DNA, the CDR3 is TGTGCCGGCAGCTTGGGACAGACTGCTTATGGCTACACCTTC. Protein: CAGSLGQTAYGYTF. The full variable domain, in which reference TRBV7-2 and TRBJ1-2 provide the parts outside the CDR3, is GAGVSQSPSNKVTEKGKDVELRCDPISGHTALYWYRQSLGQGLEFLIYFQGNSAPDKSGLPSDRFSAERTGGSVSTLTIQRTQQEDSAVYLCAGSLGQTAYGYTFGSGTRLTVV.